The entry below gives a single TCR beta chain sequence along with its context. The source of the sample is a study of blood T cell repertoires in COVID-19. Generated by immunoSEQ multiplex PCR, the TCRdb table keeps only in-frame clones and is missing some. The repertoire holds 340,000 or so clones, with just over 85% as singletons. V gave up 3 bases and J gave up 8 bases, with 16 bases separating them. Per germline, CDR1 SNHLY and CDR2 FYNNEI. CDR3 length equals 15 residues. This TCR was sampled from a woman aged 40 to 50 with acute COVID-19. This chain joins TRBV2 and TRBJ1-4; D not resolved. The sequenced material came from PBMCs or T cells enriched from blood (not recorded which). The DNA for the CDR3 is TGTGCCAGCAGTGACCAGGCGTCGTTAACAGAAAAACTGTTTTTT. It codes for CASSDQASLTEKLFF.